This TCR beta chain appears in the sequencing data of a study of post-analysis software for immune sequencing data. cDNA libraries of TCR beta carried unique molecular identifiers. Input amounts of roughly 0.85 to 10 million T cells were used. These gave about 500,000 cDNA molecules, so each molecule approximated one T cell. TCRdb recomputed calls from the PCR reads with MiXCR, one row per CDR3 protein. Among under 900,000 distinct CDR3 sequences, about 53% were seen once, and the ten largest hold under 6%. CDR1 is DFQATT, CDR2 SNEGSKA, per germline (reference sequence). The CDR3 extends over 14 amino acids. Losses at the gene ends were 6 bases for V and 1 base for J; bases not matched to a gene: 9. General study points: The normalized Chao1 diversity of multiple sclerosis patients was significantly lower than that of controls. Batch-matched samples strongly co-clustered by F measure. Five or six TRBV segments, TRBV5-6, TRBV5-1 and TRBV20-1 among them, were found more frequent in patients than controls.

For this clonotype: Its antigen is not identified.

The receptor was isolated from a girl aged 5-17 years with multiple sclerosis. The V call is TRBV20-1, the J call TRBJ2-7; 7 nucleotides match TRBD2. The sequenced sample was blood. CDR3 loop: CSARSSGKSYEQYF. In nucleotides, the CDR3 is TGCAGTGCCCGCTCGAGCGGGAAATCCTACGAGCAGTACTTC.